The present entry profiles one T cell receptor beta chain with its context. Germline CDR1 SGHDN, CDR2 FVKESK. The ends were cut back, 1 base at V and 5 bases at J, with 18 bases in the middle. This CDR3 comprises 16 residues. This record comes from a study of blood T cells in healthy people across ages. Next came a second PCR, run for about 6 to 12 cycles, which used a sample-barcoded 5' primer along with a J-beta primer mix. Each CDR3 protein is one row after TCRdb ran MiXCR on the 5' RACE reads. The sample carries about 780,000 distinct CDR3 sequences, about 47% recorded once. The sample comprised blood. This receptor was identified in a man of 80 years or more in good health. The J gene is TRBJ2-7, the V gene TRBV14, with a tentative D call TRBD2 (5 bases). The CDR3 DNA reads as TGTGCCAGCAGCCAAGTGGATCCGGGGTGGTTCCACGAGCAGTACTTC. Translation: CASSQVDPGWFHEQYF.